This paragraph reports one T cell receptor beta chain. Naive CD8 cells were CD45RO-negative, positively selected for CCR7, excluding terminally differentiated effector memory CD45RA+ cells. Germline lookup yields CDR1 SGHRS and CDR2 YFSETQ. CDR3 length: 14 residues. J lost 7 bases, V lost 3 bases, and 4 bases had no gene match. The sample comes from a study of shared clonotypes between healthy human individuals. Study overall: The study used three CD4 naive, three CD4 memory, two CD8 naive and one CD8 memory plate per donor.

The test was conducted at deep level. Each subset's genomic DNA was shared equally among a number of immunoSEQ plates. Measured with immunoSEQ multiplex PCR; TCRdb has only the in-frame clones, and not every one. The data contain some 2.1 million clones, over 85% of them singletons. The source is a man aged 18 to 30 in good health. Some clones in this sample may be carry-over from other donors' samples. Sample: naive CD8+ T cells from PBMCs. V gene TRBV5-1 combines with J gene TRBJ2-1; 10 bases are shared with TRBD2. The CDR3 nucleotides are TGCGCCAGCAGCTCTAGCGGGAGCTTGAATGAGCAGTTCTTC. This gives the protein CASSSSGSLNEQFF.